The 13 T cell receptor beta chains below were found in one sample sequenced in a study of blood T cell repertoires in COVID-19. Only in-frame clones appear in the TCRdb table, and some are missing; sequencing was by immunoSEQ multiplex PCR. The sample has roughly 77,000 clones; approximately 80% are singletons. Sequenced material: peripheral blood. These TCRs come from a woman between 70 and 85 years old with acute or convalescent COVID-19.

This chain joins TRBV3-1 (or the pseudogene TRBV3-2) and TRBJ1-4, with D unclear. Between the trimmed V and J ends, which lost 5 bases and 6 bases, there was a span of 16 bases. The length of the CDR3 is 15 residues. The germline CDR1 and CDR2 sequences are LGHDT and YNNKEL (reference sequence). CDR3 nucleotide sequence: TGTGCCAGCAGCTTCGACGGGGAGGGCCATGAAAAACTGTTTTTT. Translated, it gives CASSFDGEGHEKLFF.

This sequence joins TRBV3-1 (or the pseudogene TRBV3-2) and TRBJ2-6, with D unresolved. The germline CDR1 and CDR2 sequences are LGHDT and YNNKEL (reference sequence). This CDR3 is 14 amino acids long. V was trimmed by 6 bases and J by 4 bases, leaving 10 bases between them. The CDR3 region has the DNA TGTGCCAGCAGAGACAATTCCGGGGCCAACGTCCTGACTTTC. Translated, it gives CASRDNSGANVLTF.

V is TRBV6-2 or TRBV6-3 and J is TRBJ2-1, with D possibly TRBD2 on 6 matching bases. The CDR3 loop spans 15 amino acids. CDR1 and CDR2 from the germline V gene are MNHEY and SVGEGT. Deletions cut 1 base from V and 10 bases from J, with 17 bases between. The CDR3 here is CASSYFRGTNDEQFF. CDR3 DNA sequence: TGTGCCAGCAGTTACTTCCGGGGGACGAACGACGAGCAGTTCTTC.

The CDR3: CASRRGSVTDTQYF. DNA for the CDR3: TGCGCCAGCAGGCGGGGGAGTGTCACAGATACGCAGTATTTT. This chain links TRBV4-1 with TRBJ2-3; 7 bases are shared with TRBD2. Losses at the gene ends were 6 bases for V and 2 bases for J; bases not matched to a gene: 5. The CDR3 contains 14 residues. In germline, CDR1 is MGHRA, CDR2 YSYEKL.

V gene TRBV7-9 combines with J gene TRBJ2-1, with TRBD2 matching 7 bases. Unmatched junction bases numbered 4, after V lost 1 base and J lost 7 bases. The CDR3 runs to 14 residues. Germline V CDR1 and CDR2: SEHNR, FQNEAQ (reference sequence). Here the CDR3 reads CASSLGGSGNEQFF. DNA for the CDR3: TGTGCCAGCAGCTTAGGCGGTAGCGGGAATGAGCAGTTCTTC.

In its sample, this clone was seen a few times. The chain has TRBV5-4 and TRBJ2-3; 8 bases are a match to TRBD2. CDR1 SGHNT and CDR2 YYREEE come from the germline V gene (reference sequence). V was clipped by 3 bases and J by 1 base; unmatched bases: 7. CDR3 length: 16 residues. CDR3 in DNA: TGTGCCAGCAGCTACCTTAGCGGGGTAGGCACAGATACGCAGTATTTT. This sequence encodes CASSYLSGVGTDTQYF.

The rearrangement links TRBV5-4 to TRBJ1-4; 12 bases align to TRBD1. The CDR3 covers 15 residues. Germline values: CDR1 SGHNT, CDR2 YYREEE (reference sequence). V lost 5 bases, J lost 8 bases, and 7 bases stayed unmatched. In DNA, the CDR3 is TGTGCCAGCAGTGGGGGACAGGGGGCAGAAGAAAAACTGTTTTTT. Its protein product is CASSGGQGAEEKLFF.

This clone has a handful of counts. This sequence joins TRBV27 and TRBJ1-5; perhaps TRBD1 as D (5 bases). Germline V gene sequence: CDR1 MNHEY, CDR2 SMNVEV (reference sequence). The CDR3 covers 15 residues. V dropped 6 bases and J dropped 3 bases, with 15 bases sitting between them. The CDR3 is CASRSYGGSNQPQHF. CDR3 DNA: TGTGCCAGCAGATCTTACGGGGGGTCCAATCAGCCCCAGCATTTT.

The V gene is TRBV7-9, the J gene TRBJ1-1; 9 nucleotides agree with TRBD1. J gave up 4 bases and V 7 bases, and 13 bases lay outside the gene matches. The CDR3 extends over 16 amino acids. CDR1 is SEHNR and CDR2 is FQNEAQ in the germline V gene (reference sequence). Here the CDR3 DNA reads TGTGCCAGCACCGGGACAGGGCGCCCGGAGGGCACTGAAGCTTTCTTT. Residues: CASTGTGRPEGTEAFF.

This chain joins TRBV2 and TRBJ1-5; possible D gene TRBD1, 5 bases. This CDR3 is 19 amino acids long. The germline gives CDR1 SNHLY, CDR2 FYNNEI. Trimming took 1 base from V and 2 from J, leaving 21 bases between them. For the CDR3, the DNA is TGTGCCAGCAGTGAAGGGGGGTTCCTACGGGGGTTCGGCAATCAGCCCCAGCATTTT. Encoded protein: CASSEGGFLRGFGNQPQHF. The full variable domain, completed using reference TRBV2 and TRBJ1-5, is EPEVTQTPSHQVTQMGQEVILRCVPISNHLYFYWYRQILGQKVEFLVSFYNNEISEKSEIFDDQFSVERPDGSNFTLKIRSTKLEDSAMYFCASSEGGFLRGFGNQPQHFGDGTRLSIL.

The gene calls are TRBV19 and TRBJ1-5; a possible D gene is TRBD1 (6 bases). V lost 5 bases and J lost 7, with 21 bases in between. Germline V gene lookup returns CDR1 LNHDA and CDR2 SQIVND (reference sequence). This CDR3 has 16 amino acids. The CDR3 nucleotides read TGTGCCAGTAGTCCCCCCCGGACCTCCCAGGGGCAGCCCCAGCATTTT. Translating it yields CASSPPRTSQGQPQHF.

This clone was found once. The rearrangement uses TRBV19 and TRBJ1-2, with 8 positions matching TRBD1. Unmatched junction bases numbered 3, after V lost 6 bases and J lost 3 bases. The CDR3 covers 13 residues. CDR1 LNHDA and CDR2 SQIVND come from the germline V gene (reference sequence). CDR3 protein: CASSKDRDYGYTF. The CDR3 DNA follows: TGTGCCAGTAGCAAGGACAGGGACTATGGCTACACCTTC.

This clone was recorded only once. The chain uses TRBV14 and TRBJ2-3; 9 nucleotides match TRBD2. The germline gives CDR1 SGHDN, CDR2 FVKESK. V gave up 0 bases and J gave up 4 bases; unmatched junction bases: 5. This CDR3 region has 16 residues. The CDR3 reads CASSQDGGGAADTQYF. CDR3 bases: TGTGCCAGCAGCCAAGATGGCGGGGGGGCCGCAGATACGCAGTATTTT.